The 27 T cell receptor beta chains given below trace back to one sample, sequenced in a study of OX40 agonist ivuxolimab in advanced cancers. This table comes from immunoSEQ multiplex PCR, and its TCRdb copy is limited to in-frame clones, with some not included. The table includes about 49,000 clones, about 88% detected once. This material consisted of CD4+ or CD8+ T cells sorted from blood, taken in a trial of the OX40 agonist ivuxolimab. These receptors came from an adult with an advanced solid tumor such as melanoma, head and neck, liver or kidney cancer.

This clone was counted once. This sequence joins TRBV29-1 and TRBJ2-5; D call uncertain. The length of the CDR3 is 12 residues. Trimming removed 6 bases from V and 3 bases from J, with 11 bases in between. Germline V gives CDR1 SQVTM, CDR2 ANQGSEA. As DNA, the CDR3 is TGCAGCGTGGGAACCCCGGAAGAGACCCAGTACTTC. Its protein is CSVGTPEETQYF.

This clone was found a few times. The genes are TRBV2 and TRBJ1-1; weak D call: TRBD1 (6 bases). V lost 9 bases and J lost 4, with 18 bases in between. The CDR3 runs 14 residues. CDR1 SNHLY and CDR2 FYNNEI come from the germline V gene. CDR3 amino acids: CARATGAGGTEAFF. CDR3 in DNA: TGTGCCAGAGCGACGGGGGCCGGGGGCACTGAAGCTTTCTTT.

V is TRBV27 and J is TRBJ1-2, with a possible D match to TRBD1 (6 bases). CDR3 length equals 15 residues. CDR1 and CDR2 (germline): MNHEY, SMNVEV (reference sequence). Trimming left V 0 bases short and J 3 bases short, with 11 bases between. The CDR3 loop is CASSLSVRGDYGYTF. The CDR3 DNA sequence: TGTGCCAGCAGTTTATCAGTCAGGGGAGACTATGGCTACACCTTC.

This chain uses TRBV11-2 with TRBJ1-1; possible D gene TRBD1, 6 bases. Trimming took 7 bases from V and 4 from J, leaving 16 bases between them. The CDR3 runs to 14 residues. Germline lookup yields CDR1 SGHAT and CDR2 FQNNGV. As DNA, the CDR3 is TGTGCCAGCACCCTACAGGGAATCGGCACTGAAGCTTTCTTT. This encodes CASTLQGIGTEAFF.

The chain has TRBV6-1 and TRBJ2-5; 8 nucleotides agree with TRBD2. The CDR3 is 14 amino acids. With 6 bases clipped from V and 9 bases from J, the junction kept 12 bases outside the gene matches. Germline lookup yields CDR1 MNHNS and CDR2 SASEGT. Here the CDR3 DNA reads TGTGCCAGCAGACAGTTCGGGGGGGGGATGGCCCAGTACTTC. It yields the protein CASRQFGGGMAQYF.

The chain couples TRBV5-1 to TRBJ2-5; perhaps TRBD2 as D (6 bases). The germline V gene has CDR1 SGHRS and CDR2 YFSETQ. With 2 bases removed from V and 0 bases from J, the gap between germline ends came to 8 bases. The length of the CDR3 is 14 residues. CDR3 amino acids: CASSFAGYQETQYF. DNA of the CDR3: TGCGCCAGCAGCTTCGCGGGGTACCAAGAGACCCAGTACTTC.

The rearrangement links TRBV29-1 to TRBJ1-5; D remains unclear. The CDR3 runs 14 residues. The V end was cut by 8 bases, the J end by 5 bases, with 19 bases between. Germline loops: CDR1 SQVTM, CDR2 ANQGSEA. The CDR3 coding sequence is TGCAGCATCATTATGGGAGCTGAGGATCAGCCCCAGCATTTT. Its translation is CSIIMGAEDQPQHF.

The rearrangement links TRBV28 to TRBJ1-3; TRBD1 matches at 7 bases. This CDR3 is built from 14 residues. The ends lost 5 bases at V and 4 bases at J; junction bases unmatched: 5. The germline CDR1 and CDR2 sequences are MDHEN and SYDVKM. In DNA form, the CDR3 reads TGTGCCAGCAGTGGGACAGCGCGCGGAAACACCATATATTTT. This sequence encodes CASSGTARGNTIYF.

The chain combines TRBV7-2 with TRBJ2-3, with 7 bases fitting TRBD2. Unmatched junction bases numbered 10, after V lost 5 bases and J lost 2 bases. The CDR3 is made up of 16 amino acids. CDR1 is SGHTA, CDR2 FQGNSA, per germline. CDR3: CASSQPPGLYTDTQYF. CDR3 in DNA: TGTGCCAGCAGCCAACCTCCGGGACTATACACAGATACGCAGTATTTT. Combining the CDR3 with reference TRBV7-2 and TRBJ2-3 gives the whole variable domain GAGVSQSPSNKVTEKGKDVELRCDPISGHTALYWYRQSLGQGLEFLIYFQGNSAPDKSGLPSDRFSAERTGGSVSTLTIQRTQQEDSAVYLCASSQPPGLYTDTQYFGPGTRLTVL.

This chain links TRBV9 with TRBJ2-5, with 9 bases identical to TRBD2. The CDR3 sequence is 15 residues long. Losses at the gene ends were 0 bases for V and 7 bases for J; bases not matched to a gene: 7. Germline CDR1 reads SGDLS; CDR2 reads YYNGEE. The CDR3 nucleotides are TGTGCCAGCAGCGTAGGTAGCGGGAGTGGTAGGACCCAGTACTTC. Translating it yields CASSVGSGSGRTQYF.

The chain joins TRBV6-5 to TRBJ2-1; D remains ambiguous. Per germline, CDR1 MNHEY and CDR2 SVGAGI. The CDR3 extends over 15 amino acids. V shed 8 bases and J shed 0 bases, with 14 bases lying between them. The CDR3 bases are TGTGCCAGCTCAAGAAGACCGGTCTCCTACAATGAGCAGTTCTTC. Amino acid sequence: CASSRRPVSYNEQFF.

The genes are TRBV2 and TRBJ2-1, with TRBD2 matching 7 bases. The germline gives CDR1 SNHLY, CDR2 FYNNEI. There are 14 residues in the CDR3. The ends lost 7 bases at V and 0 bases at J; junction bases unmatched: 3. The chain's CDR3 is CASKGGSSYNEQFF. CDR3 in DNA: TGTGCCAGCAAAGGCGGGAGCTCCTACAATGAGCAGTTCTTC.

The chain combines TRBV5-6 with TRBJ1-1; D unclear. This CDR3 region has 14 residues. V lost 0 bases, J lost 8 bases, and 14 bases lay in between. The germline gives CDR1 SGHDT, CDR2 YYEEEE. CDR3 sequence reads: CASSLALVDLEAFF. The CDR3 DNA is TGTGCCAGCAGCTTGGCTTTGGTGGACTTAGAAGCTTTCTTT.

The gene calls are TRBV30 and TRBJ2-7; 11 nucleotides align to TRBD2. CDR1 GTSNPN and CDR2 SVGIG come from the germline V gene (reference sequence). The CDR3 spans 13 residues. J lost 2 bases, V lost 7 bases, and 4 bases had no gene match. The CDR3 sequence is CASTSGATYEQYF. As DNA, the CDR3 is TGTGCCTCGACTAGCGGGGCGACCTACGAGCAGTACTTC. The full variable domain, completed using reference TRBV30 and TRBJ2-7, is SQTIHQWPATLVQPVGSPLSLECTVEGTSNPNLYWYRQAAGRGLQLLFYSVGIGQISSEVPQNLSASRPQDRQFILSSKKLLLSDSGFYLCASTSGATYEQYFGPGTRLTVT.

The rearrangement uses TRBV29-1 and TRBJ2-1; a weak D match, TRBD1 (6 bases). The CDR3 is made up of 13 amino acids. Germline lookup yields CDR1 SQVTM and CDR2 ANQGSEA. Trimming removed 2 bases at V and 4 bases at J, with 9 bases between. CDR3 bases: TGCAGCGTTGAACCAGGGGTTTACAATGAGCAGTTCTTC. Translation gives CSVEPGVYNEQFF.

This clone has just one count. This chain joins TRBV30 and TRBJ2-1; maybe TRBD1 (6 bases). The length of the CDR3 is 14 residues. Germline V gives CDR1 GTSNPN, CDR2 SVGIG (reference sequence). Trimming took off 5 bases at V and 8 bases at J, with 19 bases between the two ends. The CDR3 reads CAWVPRQVGHEQFF. DNA for the CDR3: TGTGCCTGGGTACCTAGACAGGTTGGCCATGAGCAGTTCTTC.

The rearrangement uses TRBV7-2 and TRBJ2-3; D is uncertain. Trimming took off 3 bases at V and 4 bases at J, with 11 bases between the two ends. The V gene's germline CDR1 is SGHTA and CDR2 FQGNSA. CDR3 length equals 14 residues. CDR3: CASSFGHGADTQYF. Here the CDR3 DNA reads TGTGCCAGCAGCTTCGGCCATGGGGCAGATACGCAGTATTTT.

The V call is TRBV5-8, the J call TRBJ1-2; no clear D. Germline lookup yields CDR1 SGHTS and CDR2 YDEGEE. The CDR3 is made up of 14 amino acids. V lost 1 base and J 4 bases, leaving 11 bases between the germline ends. CDR3 loop: CASSLFGGTYGYTF. The CDR3 DNA reads as TGTGCCAGCAGCTTGTTCGGCGGTACCTATGGCTACACCTTC.

The chain is built from TRBV4-1 and TRBJ2-7; TRBD2 matches at 13 bases. V shed 2 bases, J shed 12 bases, and the junction held 10 bases outside the gene matches. Looked up from germline, CDR1 is MGHRA and CDR2 is YSYEKL. This CDR3 is 15 amino acids long. The CDR3: CASSQSATSGRFLYF. CDR3 nucleotides: TGCGCCAGCAGCCAATCCGCGACTAGCGGGAGGTTCCTGTACTTC.

The chain joins TRBV6-1 to TRBJ1-1; D not certain. The length of the CDR3 is 11 residues. Germline V lookup: CDR1 MNHNS, CDR2 SASEGT. V shed 0 bases and J shed 12 bases, with 8 bases lying between them. The CDR3 reads CASSEAWASFF. The CDR3 region has the DNA TGTGCCAGCAGTGAAGCCTGGGCGTCTTTCTTT.

This clone was detected a few times. V is TRBV11-1 and J is TRBJ2-7, with 15 bases lining up with TRBD2. V shed 5 bases, J shed 4 bases, and the junction held 6 bases outside the gene matches. This CDR3 comprises 16 residues. CDR1 is SGHAT and CDR2 is FQDESV in the germline V gene (reference sequence). The CDR3 sequence is CASSPRTSGRGYEQYF. CDR3 sequence (DNA): TGTGCCAGCAGCCCCCGGACTAGCGGGAGGGGTTACGAGCAGTACTTC.

This chain uses TRBV6-1 with TRBJ1-3; perhaps TRBD1 as D (6 bases). V lost 8 bases and J 0 bases, leaving 11 bases between the germline ends. The CDR3 runs to 14 residues. Germline V lookup: CDR1 MNHNS, CDR2 SASEGT. CDR3 amino acids: CASGRDISGNTIYF. As DNA, the CDR3 is TGTGCCAGCGGGCGGGACATCTCTGGAAACACCATATATTTT.

The chain uses TRBV11-3 and TRBJ2-7; possibly TRBD1 for D (6 bases). The CDR3 runs to 14 residues. Germline values: CDR1 SGHNT, CDR2 YENEEA. Trimming removed 1 base at V and 7 bases at J, with 14 bases between. The CDR3 loop reads CASSLVGGSREQYF. CDR3 DNA: TGTGCCAGCAGCTTAGTTGGGGGCTCGCGGGAGCAGTACTTC.

The chain carries TRBV7-2 and TRBJ2-7; 9 bases match TRBD2. The CDR3 is 14 amino acids. V was pared by 3 bases and J by 6 bases, with 6 bases of the junction left unmatched. CDR1 and CDR2 (germline): SGHTA, FQGNSA. The CDR3 nucleotides are TGTGCCAGCAGCTTCGGGGCGGGAGGGAGCGAGCAGTACTTC. The encoded protein is CASSFGAGGSEQYF.

About this clone itself: Germline and junction disagree at one end, which may indicate a read error. Other DNA sequences of this sample code for an identical CDR3. The chain links TRBV28 to TRBJ1-5, with a weak D call TRBD1 (5 bases). From germline, CDR1 is MDHEN and CDR2 SYDVKM. The CDR3 has 16 amino acids. The CDR3 DNA sequence: TGTGCTAGCAGTTTGTATCGGCAGGGAAGCAATCAGCCCCAGCATTTT. This sequence encodes CASSLYRQGSNQPQHF.

The rearrangement joins TRBV30 to TRBJ1-2, with a tentative D call TRBD1 (5 bases). CDR3 length: 14 residues. Looked up from germline, CDR1 is GTSNPN and CDR2 is SVGIG (reference sequence). V was pared by 0 bases and J by 7 bases, with 15 bases between. CDR3 DNA sequence: TGTGCCTGGAGTGTACTTAGGGGCTTCGGTGGCTACACCTTC. Protein sequence: CAWSVLRGFGGYTF.

The count of this clone is one. The genes are TRBV14 and TRBJ2-3, with D perhaps being TRBD1 or TRBD2 (5 bases each). Germline CDR1 is SGHDN and CDR2 is FVKESK. There are 13 residues in the CDR3. V lost 2 bases, J lost 6 bases, and 9 bases lay in between. CDR3 coding DNA: TGTGCCAGCAGCCAATTCGGGACGGATACGCAGTATTTT. It translates to CASSQFGTDTQYF.